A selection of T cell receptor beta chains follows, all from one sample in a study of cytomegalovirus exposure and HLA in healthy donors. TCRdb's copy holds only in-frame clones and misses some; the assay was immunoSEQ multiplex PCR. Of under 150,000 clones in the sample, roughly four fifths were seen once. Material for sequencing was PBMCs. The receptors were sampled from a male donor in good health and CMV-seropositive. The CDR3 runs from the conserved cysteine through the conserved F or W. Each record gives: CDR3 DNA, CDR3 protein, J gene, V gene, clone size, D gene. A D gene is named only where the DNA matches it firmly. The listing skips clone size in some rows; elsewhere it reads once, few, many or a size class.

DNA: TGTGCCAGCAGTCGGGACATGGAGAACTCACCCCTCCACTTT; CDR3: CASSRDMENSPLHF; J: TRBJ1-6; V: TRBV28; size: -; D: -
DNA: TGTGCCAGCAGTCCCCGGGTCTACTACGAGCAGTACTTC; CDR3: CASSPRVYYEQYF; J: TRBJ2-7; V: TRBV7-9; size: -; D: -
DNA: TGTGCCAGCAGCTTAGCGCACAGGGCGGATGGCTACACCTTC; CDR3: CASSLAHRADGYTF; J: TRBJ1-2; V: TRBV7-8; size: -; D: -
DNA: TGTGCCAGCAGTTTACCGGGACAGGGGTATCAGCCCCAGCATTTT; CDR3: CASSLPGQGYQPQHF; J: TRBJ1-5; V: TRBV28; size: -; D: TRBD1
DNA: TGTGCCATCAGCGAAGGGACAGGGGGACTCTACGAGCAGTACTTC; CDR3: CAISEGTGGLYEQYF; J: TRBJ2-7; V: TRBV10-3; size: once; D: TRBD1
DNA: TGTGCCTCTGAGGCTCGTACAGATACGCAGTATTTT; CDR3: CASEARTDTQYF; J: TRBJ2-3; V: TRBV30; size: once; D: -
DNA: TGTGCCAGCAGCCTCCGGGAGGGCCCTTACAATGAGCAGTTCTTC; CDR3: CASSLREGPYNEQFF; J: TRBJ2-1; V: TRBV7-8; size: -; D: TRBD2
DNA: TGTGCCAGCAGCCTACGGGACAGGGGGCTCTACAATGAGCAGTTCTTC; CDR3: CASSLRDRGLYNEQFF; J: TRBJ2-1; V: TRBV7-8; size: -; D: TRBD1
DNA: TGTGCCAGCAGCTTAAATCTGGTCAGGGCGAACACCGGGGAGCTGTTTTTT; CDR3: CASSLNLVRANTGELFF; J: TRBJ2-2; V: TRBV7-3; size: -; D: -
DNA: TGTGCCAGTAGTCTTCGACTAGCGGACTACAATGAGCAGTTCTTC; CDR3: CASSLRLADYNEQFF; J: TRBJ2-1; V: TRBV19; size: -; D: TRBD2
DNA: TGTGCCAGCAGCTTGGATTTTGGGCAGGGCGACTATGGCTACACCTTC; CDR3: CASSLDFGQGDYGYTF; J: TRBJ1-2; V: TRBV5-8; size: few; D: -
DNA: TGTGCCAGCAGCGGGCAAGGACAGGACGGTGAAAAACTGTTTTTT; CDR3: CASSGQGQDGEKLFF; J: TRBJ1-4; V: TRBV7-9; size: -; D: TRBD1
DNA: TGCGCCAGCAGCCAAGATCCAGGGACAGGGCACGATGAGCAGTTCTTC; CDR3: CASSQDPGTGHDEQFF; J: TRBJ2-1; V: TRBV4-3; size: -; D: TRBD1
DNA: TGTGCCAGCTCCAGGGCTGCGAACACCGGGGAGCTGTTTTTT; CDR3: CASSRAANTGELFF; J: TRBJ2-2; V: TRBV28; size: -; D: -
DNA: TGTGCCAGCAGTTACTCACAGGGGACCTCCAAAAACATTCAGTACTTC; CDR3: CASSYSQGTSKNIQYF; J: TRBJ2-4; V: TRBV6-5; size: -; D: TRBD1
DNA: TGTGCCAGCAGCCCAGAGACGGGACAGGGACTAGAGACCCAGTACTTC; CDR3: CASSPETGQGLETQYF; J: TRBJ2-5; V: TRBV5-4; size: few; D: TRBD1
DNA: TGTGCCAGTCGAAGGGACAGGGAGGATCAGCCCCAGCATTTT; CDR3: CASRRDREDQPQHF; J: TRBJ1-5; V: TRBV19; size: once; D: TRBD1
DNA: TGTGCCTGGACCGGTGGAGCGGGAGCCTTCGGAGCGCAGTATTTT; CDR3: CAWTGGAGAFGAQYF; J: TRBJ2-3; V: TRBV30; size: -; D: TRBD2
DNA: TGTGCCAGCAGCTTACTATTACGGGGGGCGGAAGGCTACACCTTC; CDR3: CASSLLLRGAEGYTF; J: TRBJ1-2; V: TRBV7-2; size: -; D: -
DNA: TGTGCCAGCAGCTTAGCCCCGGGTCCCGAGGAGCAGTACTTC; CDR3: CASSLAPGPEEQYF; J: TRBJ2-7; V: TRBV7-2; size: -; D: -
DNA: TGCGCCAGCAGTGGGCTAGCGGGAGTAGGGGAGACCCAGTACTTC; CDR3: CASSGLAGVGETQYF; J: TRBJ2-5; V: TRBV5-1; size: few; D: TRBD2
DNA: TGCGCCAGCAGGGGGGCGGTAGCCTACTACGAGCAGTACTTC; CDR3: CASRGAVAYYEQYF; J: TRBJ2-7; V: TRBV10-2; size: -; D: -
DNA: TGTGCCAGCAGCCCCTGGGTGGAGACGGAGACCCAGTACTTC; CDR3: CASSPWVETETQYF; J: TRBJ2-5; V: TRBV7-9; size: once; D: -
DNA: TGTGCCATCAGTGCGGGACAGTCGAACACTGAAGCTTTCTTT; CDR3: CAISAGQSNTEAFF; J: TRBJ1-1; V: TRBV10-3; size: -; D: TRBD1
DNA: TGTGCCAGCAGCTTGGGACAGTCTAATGAAAAACTGTTTTTT; CDR3: CASSLGQSNEKLFF; J: TRBJ1-4; V: TRBV11-2; size: -; D: TRBD1
DNA: TGCGCCAGCAGGCCCGACCGGGACAGAGATTCCTATGGCTACACCTTC; CDR3: CASRPDRDRDSYGYTF; J: TRBJ1-2; V: TRBV5-1; size: -; D: TRBD1
DNA: TGTGCCAGCAGCGTCAGGGGTTCGTCCTACAATGAGCAGTTCTTC; CDR3: CASSVRGSSYNEQFF; J: TRBJ2-1; V: TRBV7-2; size: -; D: -
DNA: TGTGCCAGCAGCCCGTGGTTTGGGGGAGGGCCTTACGAGCAGTACTTC; CDR3: CASSPWFGGGPYEQYF; J: TRBJ2-7; V: TRBV5-4; size: -; D: TRBD2
DNA: TGTGCCAGCAGCTGGGGAGTGGATCAAAAACTGTTTTTT; CDR3: CASSWGVDQKLFF; J: TRBJ1-4; V: TRBV5-6; size: -; D: -
DNA: TGCGCCAGCAATGGGAGGCCAGGGGAGCAGTACTTC; CDR3: CASNGRPGEQYF; J: TRBJ2-7; V: TRBV10-1; size: -; D: -
DNA: TGTGCCAGCCGCGCCGGGCTAGCGGAAGCACAGACCCAGTACTTC; CDR3: CASRAGLAEAQTQYF; J: TRBJ2-5; V: TRBV9; size: -; D: TRBD2
DNA: TGTGCCAGCAGCCGGCTAGGGGTAGATACGCAGTATTTT; CDR3: CASSRLGVDTQYF; J: TRBJ2-3; V: TRBV7-2; size: -; D: -
DNA: TGTGCCAGCAGCTTATCAGACAGGGGAGGTTCCTACGAGCAGTACTTC; CDR3: CASSLSDRGGSYEQYF; J: TRBJ2-7; V: TRBV7-9; size: -; D: TRBD1
DNA: TGCGCCAGCAGCCATCTATCCACAGGGGCAAGGGCTGAAGCTTTCTTT; CDR3: CASSHLSTGARAEAFF; J: TRBJ1-1; V: TRBV4-1; size: -; D: TRBD1
DNA: TGTGCCAGCAGTTACCCGGGACAGGGGGGGACTGAAGCTTTCTTT; CDR3: CASSYPGQGGTEAFF; J: TRBJ1-1; V: TRBV6-5; size: -; D: TRBD1
DNA: TGTGCCAGCAGCTTATTCGTAGCGGGAGACTACGAGCAGTACTTC; CDR3: CASSLFVAGDYEQYF; J: TRBJ2-7; V: TRBV11-2; size: -; D: TRBD2
DNA: TGTGCCAGCAGCGAGGGGCGGGGAGGCAGTTCACCCCTCCACTTT; CDR3: CASSEGRGGSSPLHF; J: TRBJ1-6; V: TRBV7-3; size: -; D: -
DNA: TGTGCCAGCAGCCCCGGTCTAACTAAAGAGACCCAGTACTTC; CDR3: CASSPGLTKETQYF; J: TRBJ2-5; V: TRBV13; size: -; D: -
DNA: TGCGCCAGCAGCTCCCGACAGGGGGAAGAGACCCAGTACTTC; CDR3: CASSSRQGEETQYF; J: TRBJ2-5; V: TRBV5-1; size: -; D: TRBD1
DNA: TGTGCCAGCAGCCTACGCGGACAGGGGATATGGGAGACCCAGTACTTC; CDR3: CASSLRGQGIWETQYF; J: TRBJ2-5; V: TRBV7-9; size: -; D: TRBD1
DNA: TGTGCCAGCTCACCAGGTATCAACAGCCACACAGATACGCAGTATTTT; CDR3: CASSPGINSHTDTQYF; J: TRBJ2-3; V: TRBV18; size: -; D: -
DNA: TGTGCCAGCAGTCGCCGGACAGGGGTAGCCAAAAACAGTCAGTACTTC; CDR3: CASSRRTGVAKNSQYF; J: TRBJ2-4; V: TRBV27; size: -; D: TRBD1
DNA: TGTGCCAGCAGCAAAGTACCAGGGGCTGGGGCCAACGGCCTGACTTTC; CDR3: CASSKVPGAGANGLTF; J: TRBJ2-6; V: TRBV21-1; size: -; D: -
DNA: TGTGCCAGCAGCCCTAGGGCTAGCGGAAATGACAATGAGCAGTTCTTC; CDR3: CASSPRASGNDNEQFF; J: TRBJ2-1; V: TRBV4-2; size: -; D: TRBD2
DNA: TGTGCCAGCCATACTCGGCCGGGACAGGGACCTGAAGCTTTCTTT; CDR3: CASHTRPGQGPEAFF; J: TRBJ1-1; V: TRBV18; size: -; D: TRBD1
DNA: TGTGCCAGCAGCTTGGGGGGGGAGAGAGGGGCCAACGTCCTGACTTTC; CDR3: CASSLGGERGANVLTF; J: TRBJ2-6; V: TRBV5-4; size: -; D: -
DNA: TGTGCCTGGAGTGCAGAGCGGGAGGGACCCTACGAGCAGTACTTC; CDR3: CAWSAEREGPYEQYF; J: TRBJ2-7; V: TRBV30; size: once; D: TRBD2
DNA: TGTGCCAGCAGGGGCGGCGGGGGTCACGAGCAGTACTTC; CDR3: CASRGGGGHEQYF; J: TRBJ2-7; V: TRBV6-5; size: -; D: TRBD2
DNA: TGTGCCAGCAGTTCATCGCCCCGGGGGGAGCAGTTCTTC; CDR3: CASSSSPRGEQFF; J: TRBJ2-1; V: TRBV27; size: -; D: -
DNA: TGTGCCAGTAGTATAGTCGGCGGAGAAGCTGGAAACACCATATATTTT; CDR3: CASSIVGGEAGNTIYF; J: TRBJ1-3; V: TRBV19; size: -; D: -
DNA: TGTGCCAGCAGCCCCGTTTTCACTAGCGCCCCATTGTACGAGCAGTACTTC; CDR3: CASSPVFTSAPLYEQYF; J: TRBJ2-7; V: TRBV11-2; size: few; D: TRBD2
DNA: TGTGCCAGCACCAGCGAACCGAACACCGGGGAGCTGTTTTTT; CDR3: CASTSEPNTGELFF; J: TRBJ2-2; V: TRBV6-6; size: -; D: -
DNA: TGTGCCAGCAGTTTAGGGCTAGCGGGACGGACAGATACGCAGTATTTT; CDR3: CASSLGLAGRTDTQYF; J: TRBJ2-3; V: TRBV28; size: -; D: TRBD2
DNA: TGTGCCAGCAGCTTAGAGGGGGGGAAAAACATTCAGTACTTC; CDR3: CASSLEGGKNIQYF; J: TRBJ2-4; V: TRBV7-8; size: -; D: -
DNA: TGTGCCAGTACTCCCGGGGGGCTCTACGAGCAGTACTTC; CDR3: CASTPGGLYEQYF; J: TRBJ2-7; V: TRBV19; size: -; D: -